A single sample is the source of the 26 T cell receptor beta chains below, sequenced in a study of blood T cell repertoires in COVID-19. TCRdb keeps only in-frame clones here, not all; method: immunoSEQ multiplex PCR. Among under 150,000 clones, over 65% were seen once, and the ten largest hold around 2%. Sequenced: peripheral blood. These receptors originate from a man aged 30 to 45 with acute or convalescent COVID-19.

The chain carries TRBV7-2 and TRBJ1-3; D is ambiguous. The CDR3 is 13 residues long. V was cut by 5 bases and J by 4 bases, with 9 bases left in between. Looked up from germline, CDR1 is SGHTA and CDR2 is FQGNSA. CDR3 region: CASSLNAGNTIYF. The DNA of the CDR3 is TGTGCCAGCAGCCTAAACGCGGGAAACACCATATATTTT.

The chain joins TRBV30 to TRBJ1-3; D may be TRBD1 (5 bases). Germline-derived CDR1 and CDR2 are GTSNPN and SVGIG (reference sequence). The CDR3 spans 16 residues. V was shortened by 4 bases and J by 1 base, with 17 bases between the two germline ends. The CDR3 nucleotides are TGTGCCTGGATACCTCTGGGACTGCTATCTGGAAACACCATATATTTT. Its translation: CAWIPLGLLSGNTIYF. The full variable domain, in which reference TRBV30 and TRBJ1-3 provide the parts outside the CDR3, is SQTIHQWPATLVQPVGSPLSLECTVEGTSNPNLYWYRQAAGRGLQLLFYSVGIGQISSEVPQNLSASRPQDRQFILSSKKLLLSDSGFYLCAWIPLGLLSGNTIYFGEGSWLTVV.

V usage is TRBV6-5 and J usage is TRBJ2-6, with D possibly being TRBD1 (6 bases). The CDR3 spans 15 residues. Trimming left V 6 bases short and J 0 bases short, with 9 bases between. Germline CDR1 MNHEY, CDR2 SVGAGI. CDR3 nucleotide sequence: TGTGCCAGCAGCCGGGACAACTCTGGGGCCAACGTCCTGACTTTC. Protein sequence: CASSRDNSGANVLTF.

This chain links TRBV3-1 (or the pseudogene TRBV3-2) with TRBJ2-2; D is undetermined. CDR1 is LGHDT, CDR2 YNNKEL, per germline (reference sequence). The length of the CDR3 is 15 residues. The V and J ends lost 4 bases and 6 bases respectively, with 15 bases between them. CDR3 loop: CASSPPSFRPGELFF. CDR3 in DNA: TGTGCCAGCAGCCCCCCTAGTTTCCGACCCGGGGAGCTGTTTTTT.

This CDR3 reads CASSFGTEAFF. CDR3 sequence (DNA): TGTGCCAGCAGTTTCGGCACTGAAGCTTTCTTT. The chain is built from TRBV27 and TRBJ1-1; no reliable D call. Per the germline V gene, CDR1 is MNHEY and CDR2 is SMNVEV (reference sequence). V was shortened by 3 bases and J by 4 bases, with 3 bases between the two germline ends. This CDR3 is built from 11 residues.

V gene TRBV6-4 combines with J gene TRBJ2-2; D possibly corresponds to TRBD1 (6 bases). The germline CDR1 and CDR2 sequences are MRHNA and SNTAGT. CDR3 length equals 14 residues. V was clipped by 6 bases and J by 3 bases, with 11 bases between them. The CDR3, as DNA: TGTGCCAGCAGCAGGGGTGCGGACACCGGGGAGCTGTTTTTT. This sequence encodes CASSRGADTGELFF.

The rearrangement links TRBV4-1 to TRBJ2-3; D call uncertain. The CDR3 has 15 amino acids. Germline V CDR1 and CDR2: MGHRA, YSYEKL. V was clipped by 0 bases and J by 2 bases, with 9 bases between them. DNA of the CDR3: TGCGCCAGCAGCCAAGAAGCTAGAAACACAGATACGCAGTATTTT. Translating gives CASSQEARNTDTQYF.

The chain has TRBV7-2 and TRBJ2-3, with D uncertain. V was pared by 0 bases and J by 3 bases, with 7 bases between. The CDR3 spans 14 residues. Germline-derived CDR1 and CDR2 are SGHTA and FQGNSA. The CDR3 coding sequence is TGTGCCAGCAGCTTAGCGCTGACTACAGATACGCAGTATTTT. Its translation is CASSLALTTDTQYF.

This clone showed up just once. The chain has TRBV7-9 and TRBJ2-3; 8 bases are shared with TRBD2. The CDR3 spans 17 residues. Trimming at V came to 4 bases and at J to 3 bases, leaving 12 bases not matched to a gene. Germline CDR1 and CDR2: SEHNR and FQNEAQ (reference sequence). DNA for the CDR3: TGTGCCAGCAGCTCCAGGGGTAGCGGGGTTGTAACAGATACGCAGTATTTT. Amino acid sequence: CASSSRGSGVVTDTQYF. Filled out from reference TRBV7-9 and TRBJ2-3, the complete variable domain reads DTGVSQNPRHKITKRGQNVTFRCDPISEHNRLYWYRQTLGQGPEFLTYFQNEAQLEKSRLLSDRFSAERPKGSFSTLEIQRTEQGDSAMYLCASSSRGSGVVTDTQYFGPGTRLTVL.

The chain joins TRBV10-2 to TRBJ1-1; weak D call: TRBD1 (5 bases). The CDR3 is 13 residues long. The V end was cut by 5 bases, the J end by 1 base, with 8 bases between. CDR1 and CDR2 from the germline V gene are WSHSY and SAAADI. The DNA of the CDR3 is TGCGCCAGCAGTAATCAGGGGAACACTGAAGCTTTCTTT. This gives the protein CASSNQGNTEAFF.

V and J are TRBV18 and TRBJ2-1; 9 bases agree with TRBD1. The V and J ends lost 3 bases and 5 bases, in that order; junction bases with no gene match: 8. CDR1 and CDR2 (germline): KGHSH, LQKENI. CDR3 length equals 16 residues. The CDR3 spells CASSPYFGTGHNEQFF. In DNA form, the CDR3 reads TGTGCCAGCTCACCCTATTTCGGGACAGGGCACAATGAGCAGTTCTTC.

J is TRBJ1-5 and V is TRBV15; D gene ambiguous. V lost 1 base to trimming and J lost 1 base, with 5 bases between them. This CDR3 is 14 amino acids long. The germline V gene encodes CDR1 LNHNV and CDR2 YYDKDF (reference sequence). The CDR3 reads CATSRAVSNQPQHF. CDR3 DNA: TGTGCCACCAGCAGAGCTGTCAGCAATCAGCCCCAGCATTTT.

V is TRBV27 and J is TRBJ1-2; no definite D call. This CDR3 is built from 12 residues. Germline CDR1 is MNHEY and CDR2 is SMNVEV (reference sequence). Deletions cut 2 bases from V and 8 bases from J, with 9 bases between. DNA for the CDR3: TGTGCCAGCAGTTTAAGAGGTTCCGGCTACACCTTC. Its translation: CASSLRGSGYTF.

This chain joins TRBV20-1 and TRBJ2-5; D possibly corresponds to TRBD2 (5 bases). CDR3 length equals 13 residues. Germline assignment: CDR1 DFQATT and CDR2 SNEGSKA (reference sequence). Deletions cut 3 bases from V and 4 bases from J, with 12 bases between. The CDR3 bases are TGCAGTGCTAGTACGGGCCGGGGAGAGACCCAGTACTTC. It specifies CSASTGRGETQYF.

This clone appeared once. The chain is built from TRBV5-1 and TRBJ2-3; 13 bases map to TRBD2. Germline V lookup: CDR1 SGHRS, CDR2 YFSETQ. J gave up 1 base and V 4 bases, and 9 bases lay outside the gene matches. CDR3 length: 18 residues. The CDR3 sequence is CASSIMTSGRFGTDTQYF. CDR3 nucleotide sequence: TGCGCCAGCAGCATAATGACTAGCGGGAGGTTCGGCACAGATACGCAGTATTTT.

The rearrangement joins TRBV27 to TRBJ2-5, with 10 bases that match TRBD1. This CDR3 spans 16 amino acids. The germline CDR1 and CDR2 sequences are MNHEY and SMNVEV (reference sequence). Trimming removed 6 bases from V and 1 base from J; junction bases left unmatched: 8. This CDR3 reads CASRGQGTLVQETQYF. The CDR3 bases are TGTGCCAGCAGGGGACAGGGGACACTAGTCCAAGAGACCCAGTACTTC.

The rearrangement joins TRBV20-1 to TRBJ2-1, with 7 bases lining up with TRBD2. Germline V gene sequence: CDR1 DFQATT, CDR2 SNEGSKA (reference sequence). The CDR3 runs 15 residues. V shed 3 bases and J 8 bases; nucleotides not matched to a gene: 13. CDR3 DNA: TGCAGTGCTAGTGGGGCGGGAGTGGTATTCGATGAGCAGTTCTTC. Residues: CSASGAGVVFDEQFF.

This clone has just one count. The chain is built from TRBV19 and TRBJ2-7, with 8 bases aligning to TRBD2. The CDR3 covers 16 residues. The V gene's germline CDR1 is LNHDA and CDR2 SQIVND (reference sequence). The V gene end was trimmed by 4 bases and the J gene end by 0 bases; junction bases not matched to a gene: 8. The CDR3 spells CASSRSGGLSSYEQYF. The CDR3 nucleotides are TGTGCCAGTAGTAGGAGCGGGGGCCTAAGCTCCTACGAGCAGTACTTC.

The V and J genes are TRBV14 and TRBJ1-2; D uncertain. The germline gives CDR1 SGHDN, CDR2 FVKESK. The germline V and J ends were trimmed by 0 bases and 4 bases, with 6 bases remaining between them. This CDR3 has 13 residues. In DNA form, the CDR3 reads TGTGCCAGCAGCCAAGATTCCGTCTATGGCTACACCTTC. It encodes CASSQDSVYGYTF.

The V and J genes are TRBV7-2 and TRBJ1-2; 7 bases map to TRBD1. The CDR3 consists of 13 residues. Trimming took 1 base from V and 7 from J; bases not matched to a gene: 3. Germline-derived CDR1 and CDR2 are SGHTA and FQGNSA. The CDR3 loop reads CASSLVGTVGYTF. The CDR3 bases are TGTGCCAGCAGCTTAGTTGGGACAGTTGGCTACACCTTC. Full variable domain (outside the CDR3, taken from reference TRBV7-2 and TRBJ1-2): GAGVSQSPSNKVTEKGKDVELRCDPISGHTALYWYRQSLGQGLEFLIYFQGNSAPDKSGLPSDRFSAERTGGSVSTLTIQRTQQEDSAVYLCASSLVGTVGYTFGSGTRLTVV.

This clone was seen a single time. The V and J genes are TRBV3-1 (or the pseudogene TRBV3-2) and TRBJ2-3, with a weak D call TRBD1 (7 bases). Between the trimmed V and J ends, which lost 3 bases and 1 base, there was a span of 17 bases. The CDR3 is made up of 17 amino acids. The germline V gene encodes CDR1 LGHDT and CDR2 YNNKEL (reference sequence). Here the CDR3 DNA reads TGTGCCAGCAGCCAGAGGAGGGGACAGTTTGGCACAGATACGCAGTATTTT. This gives the protein CASSQRRGQFGTDTQYF.

The chain has TRBV7-6 and TRBJ1-5; D remains unclear. Trimming stripped 4 bases from V and 3 bases from J, with 10 bases between. From germline, CDR1 is SGHVS and CDR2 FNYEAQ. CDR3 length: 14 amino acids. DNA for the CDR3: TGTGCCAGCAGCTCCCAGGTGACCAATCAGCCCCAGCATTTT. It codes for CASSSQVTNQPQHF.

This clone occurred once. J is TRBJ2-5 and V is TRBV7-9; 7 nucleotides agree with TRBD2. With V trimmed by 3 bases and J by 4 bases, 5 bases remained unmatched. CDR3 size: 14 residues. Looked up from germline, CDR1 is SEHNR and CDR2 is FQNEAQ (reference sequence). CDR3 loop: CASSFGGSGETQYF. CDR3 bases: TGTGCCAGCAGCTTCGGGGGGTCGGGAGAGACCCAGTACTTC.

The rearrangement uses TRBV19 and TRBJ1-1; TRBD1 aligns across 7 bases. The length of the CDR3 is 17 residues. CDR1 and CDR2 (germline): LNHDA, SQIVND (reference sequence). V was clipped by 5 bases and J by 7 bases; unmatched bases: 19. CDR3: CASSPDRAGRFRNEAFF. CDR3 DNA sequence: TGTGCCAGTAGTCCAGACAGGGCAGGTAGATTTCGCAATGAAGCTTTCTTT.

This clone was counted only a few times. The chain combines TRBV9 with TRBJ2-2; D gene unclear. CDR3 length: 13 residues. The V end lost 2 bases, the J end lost 6 bases, and 8 bases lay between the germline ends. Germline CDR1 is SGDLS and CDR2 is YYNGEE. The CDR3 nucleotides are TGTGCCAGCAGCGTTAGAGCACCCGGGGAGCTGTTTTTT. Residues: CASSVRAPGELFF.

The chain combines TRBV7-9 with TRBJ2-7; a possible D gene is TRBD2 (6 bases). This CDR3 contains 13 residues. The V end lost 4 bases, the J end lost 1 base, and 8 bases lay between the germline ends. Germline CDR1 and CDR2: SEHNR and FQNEAQ (reference sequence). The CDR3 is CASSYGGSYEQYF. The CDR3, as DNA: TGTGCCAGCAGCTATGGGGGGTCCTACGAGCAGTACTTC.